This T cell receptor beta chain was retrieved from a study of metastatic and nonmetastatic thyroid tumors. Looking at the study overall: Repertoire comparisons spanned blood and tumor or nodule tissue from malignant and benign thyroid patients.

All patients were treatment-naive before thyroid surgery. TCRdb re-clonotyped the PCR reads via MiXCR. The table includes 40,000 or so clones, around 47% detected once. Germline values: CDR1 LNHDA, CDR2 SQIVND (reference sequence). V lost 3 bases and J lost 1, with 13 bases in between. This CDR3 has 16 residues. V and J are TRBV19 and TRBJ1-5, with D unresolved. This sequence originates from a male donor with papillary thyroid cancer or a benign thyroid nodule (not recorded which). Some clones in this sample may be carry-over from other donors' samples. Sequencing was carried out using tumor tissue. Written as DNA, the CDR3 is TGTGCCAGTAGTATTCGGTCCGTCGGCAGCAATCAGCCCCAGCATTTT. It codes for CASSIRSVGSNQPQHF.